This entry describes one T cell receptor beta chain. Which antigen it targets is not known. No much larger clone is present one base from it, and per-base qualities are unavailable. The CDR3 regions of human TCRbeta chains were analyzed by immunosequencing. The paper's data handling went like this. TCRs in the repertoires were matched against a reference library of SARS-CoV-2-specific TCRs that had been generated with the MIRA antigen-specificity platform. Breadth was defined as the fraction of unique TCRs that were SARS-CoV-2-associated, and depth was defined as the fraction of total T cells that were SARS-CoV-2-associated. Each spike-specific TCR was assigned to its reactive spike region and to a CD4 or CD8 class using the MIRA data. Log10-transformed breadth and depth values were compared by one-way ANOVA with Sidak's multiple comparisons tests. As stored in TCRdb, this immuneACCESS dataset retains in-frame rearrangements with V and J assigned. A fraction of the clones does not appear; measured against another copy, unresolved V genes explain less than half of the discrepancy, and the remainder lacks a known reason. V and J calls and clone size are copied from that table; D and trimming were computed from the DNA. The sample yields 200,000 or so clones; 90% to 95% were counted once. Together, the top ten hold over 7.5% of the sample.

The entry originates in a study of T cell responses to AZD1222 COVID-19 vaccine (dated by TCRdb to 2020 to 2022). The study in broad terms: AZD1222 recipients given second doses at about 4 weeks or at about 12 weeks were pooled, since spike-specific TCR depth and breadth were not found to differ between the two schedules. A total of 230 or so trial participants underwent TCR sequencing, of whom 207 received two doses of AZD1222 and roughly 25 received two doses of the MenACWY control vaccine. Enrollment into the trials was organized by age into subgroups of 18-55, 56-69 and 70-plus years, and those subgroups contained about 150, 27 and 61 TCR-sequenced participants, respectively.

The sample's time point label, in plain terms: baseline before first vaccination. Vaccinee samples came from UK trials COV001 and COV002, including a single-blind randomized controlled phase 2/3 trial of AZD1222 (ChAdOx1 nCoV-19) in healthy adults. For TCRbeta chain sequencing, PBMC samples were collected from trial participants at day 0 and at day 28 after the second dose. Findings and caveats that apply to the study as a whole: Because no samples from the day 14 peak response were available, repertoires could be characterized only after the peak T cell response. The 56-69-year group was small, and its depth increase did not reach significance, likely because of low power. CD4 TCRs associated with the vaccine covered the entire spike protein, and the dominant responses were in regions 160-218 and 743-854. Only five or six AZD1222 recipients were SARS-CoV-2 seropositive at baseline, limiting conclusions about previously exposed vaccinees. Most participants were white British and females outnumbered males, and the authors suggested that clonal diversity may have been underestimated. A significant rise in spike-specific TCR breadth and depth was observed after two AZD1222 doses relative to day 0 and relative to MenACWY recipients. Nearly half of unique spike-specific TCRs reportedly recognized epitopes outside regions mutated in the B.1.351 and B.1.1.7 variants.

Source: peripheral blood, taken on day 0 of AZD1222 vaccination. The origin of this receptor is an adult in good health.

The nucleotide sequence is given as TGTGCCACCAGTGGACAGCGGGCCCTACTGAACTACGAGCAGTACTTC. It specifies CATSGQRALLNYEQYF. The rearrangement combines TRBV24-1 with TRBJ2-7; TRBD2 could be the D gene, as 6 bases match. V is clipped by 5 bases and J by 3 bases, and the sequence between their germline boundaries is 19 bases long. The CDR3, from cysteine to phenylalanine, totals 16 residues. Of all the DNA, just the CDR3 is kept, 48 bases in frame from base 1. Per the germline V gene, KGHDR is the CDR1 and SFDVKD is the CDR2.